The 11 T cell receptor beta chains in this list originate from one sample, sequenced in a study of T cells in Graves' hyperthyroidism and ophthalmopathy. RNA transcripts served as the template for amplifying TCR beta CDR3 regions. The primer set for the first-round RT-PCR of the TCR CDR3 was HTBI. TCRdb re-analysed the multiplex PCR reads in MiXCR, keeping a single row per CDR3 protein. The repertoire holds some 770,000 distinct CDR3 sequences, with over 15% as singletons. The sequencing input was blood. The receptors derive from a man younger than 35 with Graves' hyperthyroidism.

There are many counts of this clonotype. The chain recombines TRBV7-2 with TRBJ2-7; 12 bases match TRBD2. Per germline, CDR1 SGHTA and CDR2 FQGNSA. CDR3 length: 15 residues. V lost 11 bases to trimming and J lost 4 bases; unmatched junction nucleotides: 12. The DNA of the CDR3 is TGTGCCTGCATCACTAGCGGGAGGCCTCCTTACGAGCAGTACTTC. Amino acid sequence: CACITSGRPPYEQYF.

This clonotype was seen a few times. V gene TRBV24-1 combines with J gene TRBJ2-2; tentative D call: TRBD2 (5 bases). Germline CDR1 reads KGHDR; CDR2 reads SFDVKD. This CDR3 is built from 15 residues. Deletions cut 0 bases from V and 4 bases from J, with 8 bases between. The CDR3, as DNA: TGTGCCACCAGTGATTTGGGGCGGGCCACCGGGGAGCTGTTTTTT. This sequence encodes CATSDLGRATGELFF.

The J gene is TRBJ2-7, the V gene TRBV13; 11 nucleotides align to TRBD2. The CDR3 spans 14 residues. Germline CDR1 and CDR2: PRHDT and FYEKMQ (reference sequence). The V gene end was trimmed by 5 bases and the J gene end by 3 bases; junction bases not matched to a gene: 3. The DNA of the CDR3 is TGTGCCAGCAGCATTAGCGGGAGGGGCTACGAGCAGTACTTC. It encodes CASSISGRGYEQYF.

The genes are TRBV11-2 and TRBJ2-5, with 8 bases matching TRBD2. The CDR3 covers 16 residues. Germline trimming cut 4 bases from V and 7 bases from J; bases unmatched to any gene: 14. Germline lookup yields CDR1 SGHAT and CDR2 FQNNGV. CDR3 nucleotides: TGTGCCAGCAGCTCAGTGGTTTCGGGAGGGCCAAGGACCCAGTACTTC. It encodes CASSSVVSGGPRTQYF.

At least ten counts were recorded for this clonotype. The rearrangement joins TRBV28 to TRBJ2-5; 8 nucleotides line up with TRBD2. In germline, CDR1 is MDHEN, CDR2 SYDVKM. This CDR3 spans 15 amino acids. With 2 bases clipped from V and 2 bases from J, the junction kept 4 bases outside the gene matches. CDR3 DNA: TGTGCCAGCAGTTTACCAGCGGGAGTTCAAGAGACCCAGTACTTC. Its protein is CASSLPAGVQETQYF.

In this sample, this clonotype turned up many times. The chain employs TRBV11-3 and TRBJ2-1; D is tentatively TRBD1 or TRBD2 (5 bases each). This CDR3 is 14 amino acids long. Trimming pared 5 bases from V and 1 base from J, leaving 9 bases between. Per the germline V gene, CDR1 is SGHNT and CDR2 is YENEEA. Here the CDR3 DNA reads TGTGCCAGCAGCCGGGACCCATCCTACAATGAGCAGTTCTTC. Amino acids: CASSRDPSYNEQFF.

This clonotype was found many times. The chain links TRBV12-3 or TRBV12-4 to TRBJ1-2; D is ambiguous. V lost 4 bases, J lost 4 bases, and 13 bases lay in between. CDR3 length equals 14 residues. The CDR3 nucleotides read TGTGCCAGCAGTTACGAAGTGAGGACCTATGGCTACACCTTC. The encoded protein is CASSYEVRTYGYTF.

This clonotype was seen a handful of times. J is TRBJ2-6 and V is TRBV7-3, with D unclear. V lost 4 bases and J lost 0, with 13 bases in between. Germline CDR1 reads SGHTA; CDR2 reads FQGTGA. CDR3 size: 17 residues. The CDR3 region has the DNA TGTGCCAGCAGCTCCCTTTTAGACACCTCTGGGGCCAACGTCCTGACTTTC. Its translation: CASSSLLDTSGANVLTF.

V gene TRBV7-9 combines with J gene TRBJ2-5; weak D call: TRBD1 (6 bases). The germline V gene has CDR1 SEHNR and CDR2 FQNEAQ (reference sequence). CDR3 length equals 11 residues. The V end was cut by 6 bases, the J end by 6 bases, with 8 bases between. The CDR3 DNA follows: TGTGCCAGCAGACAGGGCCAGACCCAGTACTTC. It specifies CASRQGQTQYF. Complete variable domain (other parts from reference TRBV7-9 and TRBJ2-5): DTGVSQNPRHKITKRGQNVTFRCDPISEHNRLYWYRQTLGQGPEFLTYFQNEAQLEKSRLLSDRFSAERPKGSFSTLEIQRTEQGDSAMYLCASRQGQTQYFGPGTRLLVL.

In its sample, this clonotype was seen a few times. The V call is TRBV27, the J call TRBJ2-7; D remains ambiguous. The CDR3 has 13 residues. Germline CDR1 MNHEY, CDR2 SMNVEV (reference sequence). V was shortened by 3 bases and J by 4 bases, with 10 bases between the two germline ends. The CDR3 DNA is TGTGCCAGCAGTTTGTTCAAAGGGTACGAGCAGTACTTC. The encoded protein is CASSLFKGYEQYF.

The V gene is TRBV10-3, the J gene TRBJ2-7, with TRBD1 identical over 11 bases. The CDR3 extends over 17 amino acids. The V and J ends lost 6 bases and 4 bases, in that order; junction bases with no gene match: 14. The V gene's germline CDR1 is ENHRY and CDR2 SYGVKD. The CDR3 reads CAIRAGQGEPSNYEQYF. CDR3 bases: TGTGCCATCAGGGCGGGACAGGGGGAACCATCAAATTACGAGCAGTACTTC.